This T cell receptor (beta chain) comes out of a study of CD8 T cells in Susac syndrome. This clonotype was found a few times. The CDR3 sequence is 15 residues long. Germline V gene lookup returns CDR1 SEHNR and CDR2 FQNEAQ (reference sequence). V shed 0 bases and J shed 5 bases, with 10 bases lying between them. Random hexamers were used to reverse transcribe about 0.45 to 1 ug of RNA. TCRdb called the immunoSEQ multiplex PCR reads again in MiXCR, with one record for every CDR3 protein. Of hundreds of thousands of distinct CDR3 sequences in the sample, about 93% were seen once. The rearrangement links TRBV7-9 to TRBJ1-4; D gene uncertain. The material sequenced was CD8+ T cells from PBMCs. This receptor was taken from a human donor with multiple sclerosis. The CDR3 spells CASSLALGLNEKLFF. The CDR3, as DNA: TGTGCCAGCAGCTTAGCGTTGGGATTAAATGAAAAACTGTTTTTT.